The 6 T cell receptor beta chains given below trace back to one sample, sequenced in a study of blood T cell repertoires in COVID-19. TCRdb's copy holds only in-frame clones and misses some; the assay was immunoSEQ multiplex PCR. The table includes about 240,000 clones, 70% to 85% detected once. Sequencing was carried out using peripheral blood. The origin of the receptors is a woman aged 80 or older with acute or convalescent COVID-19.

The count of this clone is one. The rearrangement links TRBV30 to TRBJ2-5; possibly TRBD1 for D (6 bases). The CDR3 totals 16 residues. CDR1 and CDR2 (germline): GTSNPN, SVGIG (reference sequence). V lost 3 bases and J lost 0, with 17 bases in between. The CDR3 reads CAWRFGDRNYQETQYF. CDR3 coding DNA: TGTGCCTGGAGATTTGGCGACAGGAACTACCAAGAGACCCAGTACTTC. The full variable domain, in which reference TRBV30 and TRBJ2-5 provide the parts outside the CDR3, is SQTIHQWPATLVQPVGSPLSLECTVEGTSNPNLYWYRQAAGRGLQLLFYSVGIGQISSEVPQNLSASRPQDRQFILSSKKLLLSDSGFYLCAWRFGDRNYQETQYFGPGTRLLVL.

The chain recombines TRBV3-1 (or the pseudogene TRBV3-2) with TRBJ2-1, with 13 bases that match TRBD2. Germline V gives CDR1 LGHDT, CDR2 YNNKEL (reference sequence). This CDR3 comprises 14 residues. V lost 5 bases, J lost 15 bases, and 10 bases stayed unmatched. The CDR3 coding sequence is TGTGCCAGCAGCTCCGGGACTAGCGGGGTCCCTGGGTTCTTC. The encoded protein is CASSSGTSGVPGFF.

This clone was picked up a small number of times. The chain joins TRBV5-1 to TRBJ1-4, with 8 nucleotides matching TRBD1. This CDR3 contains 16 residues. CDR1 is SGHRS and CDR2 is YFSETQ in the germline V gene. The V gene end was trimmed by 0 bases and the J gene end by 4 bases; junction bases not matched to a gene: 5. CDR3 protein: CASSLGQGAGNEKLFF. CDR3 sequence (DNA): TGCGCCAGCAGCTTGGGGCAGGGGGCCGGTAATGAAAAACTGTTTTTT.

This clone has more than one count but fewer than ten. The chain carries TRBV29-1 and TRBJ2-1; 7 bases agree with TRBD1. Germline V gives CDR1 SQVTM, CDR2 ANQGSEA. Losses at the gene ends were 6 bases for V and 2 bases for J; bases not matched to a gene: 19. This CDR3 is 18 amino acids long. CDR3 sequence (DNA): TGCAGCGTCTCAAAATGGGGTGCGACAGGGTCCACCTACAATGAGCAGTTCTTC. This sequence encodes CSVSKWGATGSTYNEQFF.

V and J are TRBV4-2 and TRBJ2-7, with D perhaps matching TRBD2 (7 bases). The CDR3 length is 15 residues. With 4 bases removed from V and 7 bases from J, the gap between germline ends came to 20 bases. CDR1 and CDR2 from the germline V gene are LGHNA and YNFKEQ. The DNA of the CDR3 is TGTGCCAGCAGCCTCGCTGCAGGGGAGGGGAATGAGCAGTACTTC. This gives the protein CASSLAAGEGNEQYF.

CDR3 DNA: TGTGCCAGCAGTGGGGACAGGGGGTTTGTCTCACCCCTCCACTTT. It is translated as CASSGDRGFVSPLHF. This chain uses TRBV2 with TRBJ1-6; 11 bases fit TRBD1. The CDR3 is 15 residues long. The J segment lost 10 bases and the V segment lost 4 bases, leaving 6 bases of the junction unmatched. Germline V gene data show CDR1 as SNHLY and CDR2 as FYNNEI.